This T cell receptor beta chain is from a study of blood T cell repertoires in COVID-19. The wider study: PBMCs, B-cell-depleted T cells, or T cells were the source of the cDNA or gDNA that made up the material.

This clone was seen once. Data came from immunoSEQ multiplex PCR; TCRdb stores just in-frame clones and leaves some out. The sample yields some 420,000 clones, approximately 92% seen once. This CDR3 comprises 13 residues. V and J are TRBV12-2 and TRBJ1-5. TRBV12-2 is recorded as a pseudogene. Sequencing was done on a sample of PBMCs or T cells enriched from blood (not recorded which). This receptor was obtained from a man aged 25-45 years who had recovered from COVID-19. This CDR3 reads CASRYGFNQPQHF. The CDR3 nucleotides are TGTGCAAGTCGTTACGGTTTCAATCAGCCCCAGCATTTT.